The source of this T cell receptor beta chain is a study of cytomegalovirus exposure and HLA in healthy donors. The CDR3 contains 16 residues. The germline CDR1 and CDR2 sequences are LNHNV and YYDKDF (reference sequence). V lost 3 bases to trimming and J lost 3 bases, with 15 bases between them. The table lists this clone with a count of one. A multiplex PCR was run with 60 Vbeta primers and 13 Jbeta primers. Here immunoSEQ multiplex PCR was the method, and the copy in TCRdb shows in-frame clones only, minus some. The sample records around 150,000 clones, approximately 79% being singletons. This clonotype was obtained from a woman in her forties or fifties in good health and CMV-seropositive. V and J are TRBV15 and TRBJ1-3; D possibly corresponds to TRBD1 (5 bases). Sequences were obtained from PBMCs. As DNA, the CDR3 is TGTGCCACCAGCAGGACCCACGGCAGGGTTGGAAACACCATATATTTT. Its translation: CATSRTHGRVGNTIYF.